The entry below describes one T cell receptor beta chain. Its target antigen remains unknown. No much larger clone is present one base from it, and per-base qualities are unavailable. Using the deep immunoSEQ assay, multiplex PCR amplified TCR CDR3 regions from genomic DNA. Genomic DNA extracted from each cell subset was distributed evenly over all wells of several immunoSEQ 96-well plates, and each plate served as one replicate. For sorted subsets, about 200 ng genomic DNA, equal to approximately 30,000 T cell genomes, was loaded into each replicate PCR. Purified libraries were measured with a Qubit 3.0 fluorometer, size-checked on a Bioanalyzer 2100, and measured again with the KAPA Library Quantification kit. Every immunoSEQ 96-well plate was sequenced on a separate single-read 150-cycle Illumina NextSeq 550 flow cell. The published analysis was carried out like this. Because only junctional sequences without quality scores were contained in the immunoSEQ output, filtering matching that applied to full-length reads could not be performed. Sequences were annotated with PyIR, a Python wrapper for IgBLAST v1.9, and V/J genes and CDR3 were assigned using IMGT germline references. Reads were removed for weak V/J assignments (E-value above 1e-6), missing CDR3, stop codons, out-of-frame junctions, or ambiguous translated residues. V3J clonotypes were defined by identical inferred V gene, J gene, and CDR3 amino acid sequence. Percentage overlap between repertoires was computed as shared unique clonotypes divided by the size of the smaller repertoire. Three approaches were used to assess repertoire richness: RTK rarefaction, the Chao1 estimator, and Recon v2.1 estimates of unobserved clonotypes. Generation probabilities were computed with OLGA for all TCRbeta clonotypes obtained by the gDNA method from several donors. The clones in this table, taken by TCRdb from immuneACCESS, are in-frame only. Not every clone is retained; where verified, under half of the shortfall comes from an unresolved V gene, and the cause of the rest is unknown. From that table come the V and J calls and clone size; the DNA was used to work out D and trimming. The sample records about 2.2 million clones, 85% to 95% of which are singletons. More than 1.5% of the sample is held by the ten biggest clonotypes.

V was cut back by 0 bases and J by 0 bases, leaving a gap of 13 bases between them. Measured from the cysteine to the phenylalanine, the CDR3 is 17 residues long. The read is trimmed to its CDR3 DNA, 51 bases read in frame from base 1. Reading the germline V gene gives CDR1 SGDLS and CDR2 YYNGEE. The data derive from a study of shared clonotypes between healthy human individuals (TCRdb year 2020). Notes on the research overall: A couple of women and a few men aged 18 to 49 years were included in the cohort. For each donor, CD4 naive and CD4 memory were each run on three plates, CD8 naive on two plates, and CD8 memory on one plate. Blood TCR repertoires of a handful of healthy adults were deeply sequenced to estimate repertoire size and the extent of clonotype sharing between individuals. Libraries were prepared and TCR repertoires were sequenced by different laboratories using diverse techniques, in order to increase sequencing depth and limit assay-specific biases. Leukapheresis yielded between about 0.94 and 10 billion PBMCs per donor. General conclusions and limits of the study: Because the study included a small number of donors, the genetic and exposure-history diversity represented was limited. Sampling was limited to blood, and TCR repertoires in tissue likely differ from TCR repertoires in blood. Based on pairwise subsampling, the degree of clonotype sharing among donors was expected to be affected by sequencing depth. Rarefaction of sorted-subset datasets indicated incomplete sequencing despite the large sequencing depth. Across four donors, roughly 5.1% of naive CD4, roughly 3.3% of naive CD8, around 2.1% of memory CD4, and 0.4% of memory CD8 clonotypes were shared. Clonotypes shared by all four sorted-subset donors showed higher generation probabilities than non-shared clonotypes. Estimated clonotype richness was generally larger for naive than for memory subsets.

CD8 naive samples were obtained by positive selection for CCR7 among CD45RO-negative cells, yielding a CD45RA+CCR7+ population from which TemRA cells were excluded. The donors were healthy, HIV-negative adults who had no recently reported acute infections or vaccinations. Only Caucasian adults living in Nashville, Tennessee, USA were represented among the donors. Blood was obtained by leukapheresis, after which PBMCs were separated by Ficoll-Histopaque density gradient centrifugation and cryopreserved in liquid nitrogen vapor phase. Analytical flow cytometry was used to check the purity and quantity of each magnetically sorted T cell population. From each sorted fraction, genomic DNA was isolated and quantified by UV absorbance on a Nanodrop 2000c.

Sequencing was done on a sample of naive CD8+ T cells from PBMCs. The intended sense of this specimen's cell subset or site label: CD45RA+CCR7+. This receptor was taken from a man aged 18 to 35 in good health. Some clones in this sample may be carry-over from other donors' samples. The V and J segments used are TRBV9 and TRBJ2-4; the D segment could be TRBD1, given 5 matching bases. The CDR3 protein: CASSVGLQGLAKNIQYF. The bases read TGTGCCAGCAGCGTAGGCTTGCAGGGTCTAGCCAAAAACATTCAGTACTTC.